This T cell receptor (beta chain) came from a study of blood T cells in healthy people across ages (dated by TCRdb to 2013 to 2016). Regarding the study in general: In model experiments, template switching captured about one uniquely barcoded TCR beta cDNA molecule for every two T cells. Using the same blood draw, the study looked at two additional independent replicas of 1 million unique cDNA reads for two donors, one aged 18 to 30 and the other aged 80 or older. Using deep sequencing normalized with unique cDNA molecular identifiers, the study measured how TCR beta repertoire diversity changes with age. To avoid experimental bias, donors of different ages were spread randomly across the sequencing lanes. The donors were divided into four age groups: young (average around 15 years), middle-aged (about 40), aged (about 61) and long-lived (roughly 86). The study at large found these results: Compared with the aged group, more naive CD4+ T cells, fewer expanded clones and increased TCR diversity were shown by the long-lived group, suggesting age selection. The CMV infection status of donors was not known, potentially confounding age-related changes in expanded clonotypes. There was a strong correlation between observed TCR beta diversity and the percentage of naive T cells measured by flow cytometry. Estimates of total diversity based on one million sequenced T cells were regarded as lower bounds and as underestimates. Observed TCR beta diversity per million T cells fell roughly linearly with age, and a significant reduction was already apparent by age around 40. Since profiling was done on bulk unsorted PBMCs, naive and antigen-experienced compartments could not be conclusively compared.

The approximately 39 donors, aged 6 to 90 years, were systemically healthy Caucasian individuals from Russia. Each donor gave around 9.8 milliliters of peripheral blood, collected into EDTA-treated Vacutainer tubes. Ficoll-Paque density-gradient centrifugation was used to isolate PBMCs, with at least 6.5 million per sample. Trizol reagent was used to extract total RNA from PBMCs, with at least 5.5 micrograms per sample. The percentages of naive CD45RAhigh/CD27high T cells were determined by flow cytometry on a PBMC aliquot from every donor. This clonotype was seen only a few times. The specificity of this receptor is unknown. No quality values exist for individual bases; no much larger clone is one base distant. Library preparation was by 5' RACE. Reads for this sample came from an Illumina HiSeq 2500. A second PCR of about 6 to 11 cycles was performed with a sample-barcoded 5' primer and a J-beta primer mix. A unique molecular identifier was introduced onto each TCR beta cDNA molecule by a template-switch 5' adaptor carrying 12 random nucleotides. At least 2.5 million CDR3-containing paired-end reads were obtained from each sample. First-strand cDNA was synthesized from all RNA with the Mint cDNA synthesis kit, primed by a TRBC-specific oligonucleotide. Following uracil-DNA glycosylase treatment, a first 18-cycle PCR with universal primers M1SS and BC2_uni_R was performed on all cDNA. In the source study's methods: For normalization, 1 million high-quality reads were randomly selected from each sample, with every read carrying a distinct molecular identifier. Instead of being binned into consensus sequences, reads with shared molecular identifiers were discarded. MiTCR, set to a Q25 quality threshold and the strictest error-elimination algorithm, was used for CDR3 identification, clonotype clustering and error correction. A nonparametric unseen species model with Euler transformation was used to estimate a lower bound on total TCR beta diversity. The public reads were reprocessed in TCRdb via fastp at Q25 and MiXCR, keeping in-frame beta chains. A single entry per CDR3 protein holds the most common genes and DNA from its merged rows. The V and J calls reflect TCRdb's pipeline rather than the authors' work. The sample has approximately 790,000 distinct CDR3 sequences on record, less than 80% of them singletons. The ten largest clones take up roughly 26% of the sample.

A distance of 5 bases separates the germline ends of V and J, which lose 3 bases and 8 bases respectively. The germline V gene supplies CDR1 ENHRY and CDR2 SYGVKD. Its CDR3 holds 11 amino acids, cysteine through phenylalanine. Kept here is only the CDR3 DNA, which spans 33 bases and is read in frame from base 1. This receptor was taken from a man in his thirties or forties in good health. The sequence joins TRBV10-3 to TRBJ2-1; no D gene can be assigned with confidence. Input material: blood. The bases are TGTGCCATCAGTGACATCGATGAGCAGTTCTTC. The encoded protein is CAISDIDEQFF.